Each of the 15 T cell receptor beta chains below was sequenced from the same sample in a study of blood T cell repertoires in COVID-19. The protocol was immunoSEQ multiplex PCR, while the TCRdb copy is restricted to in-frame clones and leaves out a portion. The repertoire holds fewer than 250,000 clones, with roughly 84% as singletons. Sequenced material: peripheral blood. These receptors came from a man aged 35-49 years with acute or convalescent COVID-19.

The chain links TRBV2 to TRBJ2-7, with D uncertain. V shed 3 bases and J shed 2 bases, with 14 bases lying between them. The germline gives CDR1 SNHLY, CDR2 FYNNEI. The CDR3 is 15 amino acids. CDR3 in amino acids: CASSDVVGGAYEQYF. For the CDR3, the DNA is TGTGCCAGCAGTGATGTGGTTGGCGGAGCCTACGAGCAGTACTTC.

The rearrangement links TRBV7-2 to TRBJ2-5; tentatively, D is TRBD2 (6 bases). The ends were cut back, 0 bases at V and 4 bases at J, with 24 bases in the middle. The CDR3 sequence is 19 residues long. From germline, CDR1 is SGHTA and CDR2 FQGNSA. In nucleotides, the CDR3 is TGTGCCAGCAGCTTAGCCGGTCGAAAGGAACGGGGAGGAAGAGAGACCCAGTACTTC. Translating it yields CASSLAGRKERGGRETQYF.

This clone has a single count. This chain connects TRBV7-2 to TRBJ2-1; 8 bases agree with TRBD1. The CDR3 is 12 amino acids. The V and J ends lost 3 bases and 9 bases, in that order; junction bases with no gene match: 1. Per the germline V gene, CDR1 is SGHTA and CDR2 is FQGNSA. CDR3 amino acids: CASSLDRAEQFF. CDR3 nucleotide sequence: TGTGCCAGCAGCTTGGACAGGGCTGAGCAGTTCTTC.

The chain carries TRBV9 and TRBJ2-1, with 7 bases identical to TRBD1. V gave up 0 bases and J gave up 6 bases; unmatched junction bases: 3. The CDR3 is made up of 14 amino acids. Germline assignment: CDR1 SGDLS and CDR2 YYNGEE. DNA for the CDR3: TGTGCCAGCAGCGTAGGGGGACAGACCAATGAGCAGTTCTTC. This encodes CASSVGGQTNEQFF.

This clone showed up just once. Here the CDR3 reads CASLNPRGADGYTF. Written as DNA, the CDR3 is TGTGCCAGCTTAAACCCCAGGGGGGCTGATGGCTACACCTTC. The chain is built from TRBV25-1 and TRBJ1-2; 7 bases align to TRBD1. The CDR3 contains 14 residues. Unmatched junction bases numbered 12, after V lost 8 bases and J lost 6 bases. Germline V CDR1 and CDR2: MGHDK, SYGVNS.

The chain carries TRBV5-1 and TRBJ1-5; no firm D call. Germline values: CDR1 SGHRS, CDR2 YFSETQ. V dropped 3 bases and J dropped 1 base, with 11 bases sitting between them. This CDR3 contains 15 residues. CDR3 amino acids: CASSSRGESNQPQHF. The CDR3 DNA sequence: TGCGCCAGCAGCTCTCGCGGGGAAAGCAATCAGCCCCAGCATTTT.

This chain uses TRBV19 with TRBJ1-5; no reliable D call. The V end lost 5 bases, the J end lost 6 bases, and 8 bases lay between the germline ends. The CDR3 runs 12 residues. Per the germline V gene, CDR1 is LNHDA and CDR2 is SQIVND (reference sequence). The CDR3 DNA is TGTGCCAGTAGTCCCGCAGGTCAGCCCCAGCATTTT. As protein: CASSPAGQPQHF. Combining the CDR3 with reference TRBV19 and TRBJ1-5 gives the whole variable domain DGGITQSPKYLFRKEGQNVTLSCEQNLNHDAMYWYRQDPGQGLRLIYYSQIVNDFQKGDIAEGYSVSREKKESFPLTVTSAQKNPTAFYLCASSPAGQPQHFGDGTRLSIL.

CDR3 protein: CASSAGTGGRETQYF. CDR3 nucleotide sequence: TGTGCCAGCAGCGCCGGGACAGGGGGCCGGGAGACCCAGTACTTC. V and J are TRBV9 and TRBJ2-5; the match to TRBD1 covers 12 bases. Germline trimming cut 3 bases from V and 5 bases from J; bases unmatched to any gene: 5. The CDR3 contains 15 residues. The germline CDR1 and CDR2 sequences are SGDLS and YYNGEE.

The rearrangement links TRBV15 to TRBJ2-2; TRBD1 matches at 7 bases. The CDR3 runs to 15 residues. The V gene end was trimmed by 1 base and the J gene end by 3 bases; junction bases not matched to a gene: 2. CDR1 and CDR2 from the germline V gene are LNHNV and YYDKDF (reference sequence). CDR3 coding DNA: TGTGCCACCAGCAGAGGGGACAGCTACACCGGGGAGCTGTTTTTT. It is translated as CATSRGDSYTGELFF.

This chain uses TRBV9 with TRBJ2-5; 11 nucleotides agree with TRBD2. After removal of 0 bases from V and 1 base from J, the junction contained 2 bases not matched to a gene. CDR3 length: 16 residues. The V gene's germline CDR1 is SGDLS and CDR2 YYNGEE. CDR3 bases: TGTGCCAGCAGCGTAGTAACTAGCGGGGGCCAAGAGACCCAGTACTTC. Its translation is CASSVVTSGGQETQYF.

The chain recombines TRBV5-1 with TRBJ2-5, with 8 bases aligning to TRBD1. The length of the CDR3 is 14 residues. The germline V gene encodes CDR1 SGHRS and CDR2 YFSETQ. J lost 5 bases, V lost 0 bases, and 3 bases had no gene match. This chain's CDR3 is CASSLGRGRETQYF. In DNA form, the CDR3 reads TGCGCCAGCAGCTTGGGCAGGGGGCGGGAGACCCAGTACTTC.

The chain uses TRBV6-1 and TRBJ1-3; TRBD1 is a possible D gene (5 bases). Germline V gene lookup returns CDR1 MNHNS and CDR2 SASEGT. V lost 3 bases, J lost 0 bases, and 9 bases lay in between. The CDR3 is made up of 15 amino acids. In DNA, the CDR3 is TGTGCCAGCAGTGATGGGGGGAGCTCTGGAAACACCATATATTTT. It is translated as CASSDGGSSGNTIYF.

This chain connects TRBV30 to TRBJ1-1, with 10 bases lining up with TRBD1. There are 16 residues in the CDR3. CDR1 and CDR2 (germline): GTSNPN, SVGIG (reference sequence). V shed 3 bases, J shed 4 bases, and the junction held 11 bases outside the gene matches. CDR3 region: CAWRDGDRGYGTEAFF. In DNA form, the CDR3 reads TGTGCCTGGAGAGATGGGGACAGGGGCTATGGCACTGAAGCTTTCTTT.

The V and J genes are TRBV9 and TRBJ1-5; TRBD1 matches 8 bases. The CDR3 extends over 14 amino acids. CDR1 SGDLS and CDR2 YYNGEE come from the germline V gene. Trimming at V came to 3 bases and at J to 6 bases, leaving 5 bases not matched to a gene. The DNA of the CDR3 is TGTGCCAGCAGCGCCAGGGGGCGCGGTCAGCCCCAGCATTTT. Translating it yields CASSARGRGQPQHF.

The chain combines TRBV28 with TRBJ1-2, with a possible D match to TRBD1 (5 bases). V lost 8 bases, J lost 6 bases, and 19 bases lay in between. CDR3 length: 14 amino acids. Germline CDR1 reads MDHEN; CDR2 reads SYDVKM. CDR3 DNA: TGTGCCAGCGGCACAACCGGGACTGCGGATGGCTACACCTTC. Translating it yields CASGTTGTADGYTF.